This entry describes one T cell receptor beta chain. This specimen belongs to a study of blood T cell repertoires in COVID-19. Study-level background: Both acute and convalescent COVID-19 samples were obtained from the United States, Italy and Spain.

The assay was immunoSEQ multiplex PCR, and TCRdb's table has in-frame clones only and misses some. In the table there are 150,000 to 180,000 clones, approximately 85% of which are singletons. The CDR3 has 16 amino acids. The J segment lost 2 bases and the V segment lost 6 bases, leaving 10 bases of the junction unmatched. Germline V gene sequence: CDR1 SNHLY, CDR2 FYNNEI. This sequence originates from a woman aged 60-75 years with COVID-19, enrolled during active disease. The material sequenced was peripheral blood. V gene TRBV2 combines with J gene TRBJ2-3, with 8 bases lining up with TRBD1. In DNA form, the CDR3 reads TGTGCCAGCAGCCAAACAGGGGGTCGCGCCACAGATACGCAGTATTTT. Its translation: CASSQTGGRATDTQYF.